This T cell receptor (beta chain) is drawn from a study of blood T cell repertoires in COVID-19. Study-level background: PBMCs, B-cell-depleted T cells, or T cells provided the cDNA or gDNA that made up the material.

This clone appeared a few times. Using immunoSEQ multiplex PCR, the repertoire was profiled, and TCRdb retains in-frame clones only, with some absent. The sample shows approximately 170,000 clones, roughly 80% of them seen only once. V shed 5 bases and J 5 bases; nucleotides not matched to a gene: 8. The length of the CDR3 is 15 residues. CDR1 and CDR2 (germline): SGHRS, YFSETQ. The clonotype was recovered from a woman aged 80 or older with acute or convalescent COVID-19. The sequencing input was peripheral blood. The genes are TRBV5-1 and TRBJ1-1, with 11 positions matching TRBD1. For the CDR3, the DNA is TGCGCCAGCAGTCCGGGACAGGGGGTCGGGACTGAAGCTTTCTTT. The encoded protein is CASSPGQGVGTEAFF. Variable domain in full (rest from reference TRBV5-1 and TRBJ1-1): KAGVTQTPRYLIKTRGQQVTLSCSPISGHRSVSWYQQTPGQGLQFLFEYFSETQRNKGNFPGRFSGRQFSNSRSEMNVSTLELGDSALYLCASSPGQGVGTEAFFGQGTRLTVV.